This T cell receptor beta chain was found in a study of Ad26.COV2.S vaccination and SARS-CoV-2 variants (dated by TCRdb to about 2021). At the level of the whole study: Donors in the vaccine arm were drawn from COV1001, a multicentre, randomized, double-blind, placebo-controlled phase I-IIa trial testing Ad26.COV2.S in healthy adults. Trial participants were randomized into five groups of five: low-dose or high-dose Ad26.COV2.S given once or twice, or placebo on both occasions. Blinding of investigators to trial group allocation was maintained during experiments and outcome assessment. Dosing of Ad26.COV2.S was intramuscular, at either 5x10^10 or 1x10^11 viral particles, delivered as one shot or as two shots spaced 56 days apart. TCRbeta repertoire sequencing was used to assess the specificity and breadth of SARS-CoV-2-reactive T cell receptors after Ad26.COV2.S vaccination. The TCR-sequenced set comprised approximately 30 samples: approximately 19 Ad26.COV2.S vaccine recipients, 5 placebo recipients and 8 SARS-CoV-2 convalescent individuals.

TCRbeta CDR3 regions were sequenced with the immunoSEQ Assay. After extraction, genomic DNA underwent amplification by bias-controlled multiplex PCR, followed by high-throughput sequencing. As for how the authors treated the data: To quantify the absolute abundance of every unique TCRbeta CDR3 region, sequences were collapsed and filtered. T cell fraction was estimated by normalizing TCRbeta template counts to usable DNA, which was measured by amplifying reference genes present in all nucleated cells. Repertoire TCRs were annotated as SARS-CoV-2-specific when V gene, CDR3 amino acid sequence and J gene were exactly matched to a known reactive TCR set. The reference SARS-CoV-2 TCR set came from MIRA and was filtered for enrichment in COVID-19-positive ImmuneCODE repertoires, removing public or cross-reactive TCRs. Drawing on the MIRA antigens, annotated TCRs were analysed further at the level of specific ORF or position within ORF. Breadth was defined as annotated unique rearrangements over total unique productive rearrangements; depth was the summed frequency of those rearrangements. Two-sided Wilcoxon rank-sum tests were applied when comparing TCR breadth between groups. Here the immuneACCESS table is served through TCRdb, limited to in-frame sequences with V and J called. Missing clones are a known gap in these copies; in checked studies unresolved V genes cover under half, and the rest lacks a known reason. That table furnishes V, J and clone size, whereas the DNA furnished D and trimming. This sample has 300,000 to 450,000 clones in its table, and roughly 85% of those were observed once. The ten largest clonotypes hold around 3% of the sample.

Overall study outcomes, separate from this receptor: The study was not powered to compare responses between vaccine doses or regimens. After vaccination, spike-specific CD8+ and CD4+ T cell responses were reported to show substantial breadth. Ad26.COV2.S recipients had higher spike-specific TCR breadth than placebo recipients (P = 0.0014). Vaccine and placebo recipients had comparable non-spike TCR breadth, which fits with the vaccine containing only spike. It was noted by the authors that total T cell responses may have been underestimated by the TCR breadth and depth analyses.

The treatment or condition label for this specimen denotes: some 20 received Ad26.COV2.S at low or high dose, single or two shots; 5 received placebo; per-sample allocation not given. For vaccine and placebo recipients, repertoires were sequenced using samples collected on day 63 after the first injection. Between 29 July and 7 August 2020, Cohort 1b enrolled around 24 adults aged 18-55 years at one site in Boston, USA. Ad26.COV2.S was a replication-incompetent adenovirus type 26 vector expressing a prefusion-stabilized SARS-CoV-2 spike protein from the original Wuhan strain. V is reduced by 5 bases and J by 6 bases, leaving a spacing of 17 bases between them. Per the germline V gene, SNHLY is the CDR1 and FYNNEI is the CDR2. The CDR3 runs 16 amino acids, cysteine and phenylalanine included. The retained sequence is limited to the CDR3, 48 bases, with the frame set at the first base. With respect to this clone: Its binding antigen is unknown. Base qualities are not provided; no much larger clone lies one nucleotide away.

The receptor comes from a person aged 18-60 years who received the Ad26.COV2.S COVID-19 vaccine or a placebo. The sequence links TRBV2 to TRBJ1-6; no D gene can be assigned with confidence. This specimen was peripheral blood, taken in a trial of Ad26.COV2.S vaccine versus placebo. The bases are TGTGCCAGCAGTAGGACGGGAATCTCCATTAATTCACCCCTCCACTTT. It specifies CASSRTGISINSPLHF.